This T cell receptor (beta chain) derives from a study of cytomegalovirus exposure and HLA in healthy donors. The CDR3 sequence is 13 residues long. Trimming took off 1 base at V and 4 bases at J, with 4 bases between the two ends. The germline CDR1 and CDR2 sequences are SGHTA and FQGNSA. The primer mix had 60 Vbeta and 13 Jbeta primers. Here immunoSEQ multiplex PCR was the method, and the copy in TCRdb shows in-frame clones only, minus some. The sample table includes 150,000 to 200,000 clones. J is TRBJ2-2 and V is TRBV7-2; D call uncertain. This clonotype was obtained from a man aged 25-45 years in good health and CMV-seronegative. Sequenced material: PBMCs. DNA of the CDR3: TGTGCCAGCAGCTTAGATCGCACCGGGGAGCTGTTTTTT. Translated, it gives CASSLDRTGELFF.